This paragraph covers one T cell receptor beta chain sequence. Its specificity is unknown. The data stem from a study of shared clonotypes between healthy human individuals. Whole-study results and caveats: It was the non-shared clonotypes that had lower generation probabilities than clonotypes shared by all four donors. The low donor count limited represented genetic and exposure-history diversity.

V trimming: 4 bases; J trimming: 3 bases; junction bases outside the gene matches: 21. Germline-derived CDR1 and CDR2 are SGHRS and YFSETQ. The CDR3 covers 21 residues. Each subset's genomic DNA was shared equally among a number of immunoSEQ plates. Under the authors' procedure: Filtering of immunoSEQ junctional sequences could not match full-length read filtering. Only in-frame clones appear in the TCRdb table, and some are missing; sequencing was by immunoSEQ multiplex PCR. V and J calls and clone size are as listed in that table; D and trimming were resolved from the DNA. The sample has 2 million to 2.5 million clones, approximately 95% seen once.

The TCR comes from a man aged 18 to 29 in good health. Source material: naive CD4+ T cells sorted from blood. Subset noted: CD45RA+ positively selected. The genes are TRBV5-1 and TRBJ2-3, with TRBD2 matching 12 bases. The CDR3 DNA reads TGCGCCAGCAGCCCTCACCCACTAGCGGGGGGAACTCTTAGAGCAACAGATACGCAGTATTTT. As protein: CASSPHPLAGGTLRATDTQYF. The full variable domain, in which reference TRBV5-1 and TRBJ2-3 provide the parts outside the CDR3, is KAGVTQTPRYLIKTRGQQVTLSCSPISGHRSVSWYQQTPGQGLQFLFEYFSETQRNKGNFPGRFSGRQFSNSRSEMNVSTLELGDSALYLCASSPHPLAGGTLRATDTQYFGPGTRLTVL.